The clone carrying this T cell receptor (beta chain) was observed a handful of times. Its antigen is as yet unknown. The germline gives CDR1 SGHAT, CDR2 FQNNGV. The length of the CDR3 is 16 residues. V lost 3 bases, J lost 0 bases, and 15 bases lay in between. The data stem from a study of T cell repertoires in cytomegalovirus infection. Study in general: The public TCR beta signatures pointed to both CMV infection and matching HLA type.

TCRdb re-analysed the reads in MiXCR, keeping a single row per CDR3 protein. The sample records some 800,000 distinct CDR3 sequences, over 25% being singletons. The genes are TRBV11-2 and TRBJ2-7; D gene ambiguous. The source of this sequence is a human donor in good health (CMV status not recorded). Some clones in this sample may be carry-over from other donors' samples. The specimen was cultured CD8+ T cells from PBMCs, collected from culture after CMV antigen stimulation. The CDR3 loop is CASSFDQIHSSYEQYF. CDR3 nucleotides: TGTGCCAGCAGCTTCGATCAGATACACAGCTCCTACGAGCAGTACTTC.